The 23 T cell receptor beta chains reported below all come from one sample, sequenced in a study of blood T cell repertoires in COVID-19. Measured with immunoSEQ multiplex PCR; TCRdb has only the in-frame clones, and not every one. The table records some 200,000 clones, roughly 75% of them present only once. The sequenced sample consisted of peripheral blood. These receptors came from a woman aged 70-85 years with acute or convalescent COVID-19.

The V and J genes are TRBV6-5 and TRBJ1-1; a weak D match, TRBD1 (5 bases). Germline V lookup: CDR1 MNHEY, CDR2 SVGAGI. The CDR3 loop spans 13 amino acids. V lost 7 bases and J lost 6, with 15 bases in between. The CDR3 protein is CASTLMWGAEAFF. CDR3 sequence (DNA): TGTGCCAGCACCCTAATGTGGGGGGCTGAAGCTTTCTTT.

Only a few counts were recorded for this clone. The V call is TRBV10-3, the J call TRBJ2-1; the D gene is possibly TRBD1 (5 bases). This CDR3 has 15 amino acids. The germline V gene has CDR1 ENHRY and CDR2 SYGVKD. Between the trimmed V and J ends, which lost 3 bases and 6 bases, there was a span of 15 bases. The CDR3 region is CAISDSKTVRNEQFF. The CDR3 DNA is TGTGCCATCAGTGACTCGAAGACAGTGCGCAATGAGCAGTTCTTC.

CDR3 loop: CASSLGGGNEKLFF. Written as DNA, the CDR3 is TGCGCCAGCAGCTTGGGAGGGGGCAATGAAAAACTGTTTTTT. This chain uses TRBV5-1 with TRBJ1-4, with 7 bases lining up with TRBD1. Looked up from germline, CDR1 is SGHRS and CDR2 is YFSETQ. There are 14 residues in the CDR3. V lost 0 bases and J lost 5; bases outside the gene matches: 1.

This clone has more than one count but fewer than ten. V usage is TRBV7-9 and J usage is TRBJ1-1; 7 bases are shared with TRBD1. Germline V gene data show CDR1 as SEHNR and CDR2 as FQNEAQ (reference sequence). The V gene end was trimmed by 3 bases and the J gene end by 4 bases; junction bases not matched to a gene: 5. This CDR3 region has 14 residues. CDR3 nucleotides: TGTGCCAGCAGCTTCTGGGACAGAGGCACTGAAGCTTTCTTT. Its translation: CASSFWDRGTEAFF. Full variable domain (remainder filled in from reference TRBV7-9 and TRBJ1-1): DTGVSQNPRHKITKRGQNVTFRCDPISEHNRLYWYRQTLGQGPEFLTYFQNEAQLEKSRLLSDRFSAERPKGSFSTLEIQRTEQGDSAMYLCASSFWDRGTEAFFGQGTRLTVV.

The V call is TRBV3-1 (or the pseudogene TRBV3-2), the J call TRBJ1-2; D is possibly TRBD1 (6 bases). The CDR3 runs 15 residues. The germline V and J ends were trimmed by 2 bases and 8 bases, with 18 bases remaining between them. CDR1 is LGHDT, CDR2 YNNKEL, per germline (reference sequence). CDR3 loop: CASSQLAGEFQGYTF. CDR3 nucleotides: TGTGCCAGCAGCCAACTCGCAGGGGAGTTTCAAGGCTACACCTTC.

CDR3 in amino acids: CASSLVAVEAFF. The CDR3 DNA reads TGTGCCAGCAGTTTAGTGGCGGTTGAAGCTTTCTTT. The rearrangement joins TRBV28 to TRBJ1-1; unclear D gene. The germline V gene has CDR1 MDHEN and CDR2 SYDVKM. This CDR3 has 12 residues. The germline V and J ends were trimmed by 2 bases and 7 bases, with 8 bases remaining between them. Full variable domain (outside the CDR3, taken from reference TRBV28 and TRBJ1-1): DVKVTQSSRYLVKRTGEKVFLECVQDMDHENMFWYRQDPGLGLRLIYFSYDVKMKEKGDIPEGYSVSREKKERFSLILESASTNQTSMYLCASSLVAVEAFFGQGTRLTVV.

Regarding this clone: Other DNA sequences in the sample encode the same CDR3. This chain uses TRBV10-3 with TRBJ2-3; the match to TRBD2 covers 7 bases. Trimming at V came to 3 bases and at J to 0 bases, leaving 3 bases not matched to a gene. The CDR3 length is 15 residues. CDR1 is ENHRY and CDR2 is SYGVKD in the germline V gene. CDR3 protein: CAISDGGGSTDTQYF. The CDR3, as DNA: TGTGCCATCAGTGATGGGGGGGGAAGCACAGATACGCAGTATTTT.

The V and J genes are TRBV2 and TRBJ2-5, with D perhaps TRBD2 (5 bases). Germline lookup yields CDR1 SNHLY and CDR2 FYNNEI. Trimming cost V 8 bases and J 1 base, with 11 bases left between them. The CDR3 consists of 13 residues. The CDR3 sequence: CASDGNGQETQYF. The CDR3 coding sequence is TGTGCCAGCGACGGGAACGGCCAAGAGACCCAGTACTTC.

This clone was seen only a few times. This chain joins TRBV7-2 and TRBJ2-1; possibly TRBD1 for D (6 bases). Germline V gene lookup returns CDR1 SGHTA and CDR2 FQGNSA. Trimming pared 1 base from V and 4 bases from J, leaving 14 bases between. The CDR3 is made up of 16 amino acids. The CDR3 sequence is CASSLGGQTVYNEQFF. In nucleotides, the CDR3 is TGTGCCAGCAGCTTAGGGGGACAAACCGTATACAATGAGCAGTTCTTC.

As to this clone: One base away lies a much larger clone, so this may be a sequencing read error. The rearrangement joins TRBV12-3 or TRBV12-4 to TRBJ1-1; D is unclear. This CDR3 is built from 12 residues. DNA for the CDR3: TGTGTCAGCAAGGAGGGATACACTGAAGCTTTCTTT. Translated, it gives CVSKEGYTEAFF.

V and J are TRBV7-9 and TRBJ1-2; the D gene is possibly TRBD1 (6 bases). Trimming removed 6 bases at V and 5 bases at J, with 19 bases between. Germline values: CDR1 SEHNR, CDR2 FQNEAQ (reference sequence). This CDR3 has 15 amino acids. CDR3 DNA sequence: TGTGCCAGCAGATCCACCCCAGGGGTCGAATATGGCTACACCTTC. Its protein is CASRSTPGVEYGYTF.

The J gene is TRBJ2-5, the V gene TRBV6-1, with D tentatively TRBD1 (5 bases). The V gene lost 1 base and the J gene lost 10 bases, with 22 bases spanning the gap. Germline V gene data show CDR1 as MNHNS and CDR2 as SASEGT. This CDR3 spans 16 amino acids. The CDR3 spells CASSEGLGVGKVDQYF. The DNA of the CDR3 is TGTGCCAGCAGTGAAGGGTTAGGGGTGGGGAAGGTCGACCAGTACTTC.

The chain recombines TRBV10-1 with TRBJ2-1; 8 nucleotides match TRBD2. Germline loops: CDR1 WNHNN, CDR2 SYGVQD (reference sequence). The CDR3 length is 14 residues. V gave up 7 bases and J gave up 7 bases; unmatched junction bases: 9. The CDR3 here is CASTGTRGGNEQFF. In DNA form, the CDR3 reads TGCGCCAGCACTGGGACTAGAGGCGGGAATGAGCAGTTCTTC.

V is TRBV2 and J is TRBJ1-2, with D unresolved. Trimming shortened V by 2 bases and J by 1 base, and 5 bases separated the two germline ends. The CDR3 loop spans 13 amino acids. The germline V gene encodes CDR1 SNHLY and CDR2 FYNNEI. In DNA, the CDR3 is TGTGCCAGCAGTGAAAACGGTAACTATGGCTACACCTTC. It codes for CASSENGNYGYTF.

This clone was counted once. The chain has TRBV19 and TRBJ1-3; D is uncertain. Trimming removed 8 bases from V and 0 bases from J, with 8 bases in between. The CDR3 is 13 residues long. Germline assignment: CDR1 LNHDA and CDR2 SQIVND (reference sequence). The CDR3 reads CASSGISGNTIYF. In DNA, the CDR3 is TGTGCCAGTTCGGGGATCTCTGGAAACACCATATATTTT.

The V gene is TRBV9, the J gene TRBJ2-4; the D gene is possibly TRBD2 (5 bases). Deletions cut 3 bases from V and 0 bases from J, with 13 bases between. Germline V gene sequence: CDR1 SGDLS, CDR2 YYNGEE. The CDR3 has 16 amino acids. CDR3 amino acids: CASSGGGKTAKNIQYF. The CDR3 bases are TGTGCCAGCAGCGGAGGAGGCAAGACAGCCAAAAACATTCAGTACTTC. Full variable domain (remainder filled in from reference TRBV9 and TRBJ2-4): DSGVTQTPKHLITATGQRVTLRCSPRSGDLSVYWYQQSLDQGLQFLIQYYNGEERAKGNILERFSAQQFPDLHSELNLSSLELGDSALYFCASSGGGKTAKNIQYFGAGTRLSVL.

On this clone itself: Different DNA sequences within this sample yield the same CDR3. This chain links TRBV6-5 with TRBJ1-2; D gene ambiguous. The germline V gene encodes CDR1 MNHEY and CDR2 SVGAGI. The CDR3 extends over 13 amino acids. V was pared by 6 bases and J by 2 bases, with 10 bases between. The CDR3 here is CASSRTGNYGYTF. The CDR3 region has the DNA TGTGCCAGCAGCCGCACGGGGAACTATGGCTACACCTTC.

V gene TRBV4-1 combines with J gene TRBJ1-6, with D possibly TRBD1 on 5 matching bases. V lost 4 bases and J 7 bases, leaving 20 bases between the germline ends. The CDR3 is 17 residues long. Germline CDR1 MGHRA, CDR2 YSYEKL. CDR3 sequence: CASSPRPETAANSPLHF. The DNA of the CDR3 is TGCGCCAGCAGCCCCCGACCGGAGACAGCAGCGAATTCACCCCTCCACTTT.

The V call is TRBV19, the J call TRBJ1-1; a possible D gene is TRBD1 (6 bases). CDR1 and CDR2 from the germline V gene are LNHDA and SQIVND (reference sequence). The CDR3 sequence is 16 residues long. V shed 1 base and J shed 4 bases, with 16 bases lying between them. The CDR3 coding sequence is TGTGCCAGTAGTATAGCTTCAGGGACATCACTCACTGAAGCTTTCTTT. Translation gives CASSIASGTSLTEAFF.

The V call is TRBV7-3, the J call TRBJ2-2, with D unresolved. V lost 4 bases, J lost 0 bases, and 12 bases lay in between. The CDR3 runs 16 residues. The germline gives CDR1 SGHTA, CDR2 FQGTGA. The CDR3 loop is CASSSPPRSNTGELFF. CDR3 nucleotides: TGTGCCAGCAGCTCGCCGCCGCGTTCGAACACCGGGGAGCTGTTTTTT.

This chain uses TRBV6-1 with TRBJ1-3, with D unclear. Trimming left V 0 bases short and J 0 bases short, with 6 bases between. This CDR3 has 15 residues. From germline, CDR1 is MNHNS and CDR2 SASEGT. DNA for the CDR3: TGTGCCAGCAGTGAAGCCAGGATCTCTGGAAACACCATATATTTT. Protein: CASSEARISGNTIYF.

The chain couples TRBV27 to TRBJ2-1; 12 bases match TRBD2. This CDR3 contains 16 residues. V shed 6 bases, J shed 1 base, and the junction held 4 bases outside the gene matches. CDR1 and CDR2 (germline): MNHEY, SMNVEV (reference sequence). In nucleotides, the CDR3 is TGTGCCAGCAGCAGGACTAGCGGGAATTCCTACAATGAGCAGTTCTTC. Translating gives CASSRTSGNSYNEQFF.

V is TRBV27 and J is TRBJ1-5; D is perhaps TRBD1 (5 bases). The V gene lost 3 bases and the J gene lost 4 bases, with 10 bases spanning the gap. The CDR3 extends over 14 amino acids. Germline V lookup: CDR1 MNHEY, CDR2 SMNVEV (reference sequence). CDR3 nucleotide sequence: TGTGCCAGCAGTTTTCAGGGTACGAATCAGCCCCAGCATTTT. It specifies CASSFQGTNQPQHF.